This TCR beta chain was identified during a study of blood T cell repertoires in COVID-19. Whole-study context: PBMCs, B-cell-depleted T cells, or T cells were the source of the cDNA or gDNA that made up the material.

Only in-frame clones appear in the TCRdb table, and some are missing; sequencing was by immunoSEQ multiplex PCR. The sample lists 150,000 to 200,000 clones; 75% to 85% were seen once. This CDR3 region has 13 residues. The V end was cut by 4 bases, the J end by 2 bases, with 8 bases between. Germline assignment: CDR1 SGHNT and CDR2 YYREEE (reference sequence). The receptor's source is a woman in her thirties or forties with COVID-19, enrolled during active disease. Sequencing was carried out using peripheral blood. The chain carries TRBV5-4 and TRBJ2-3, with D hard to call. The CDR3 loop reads CASSRYPTDTQYF. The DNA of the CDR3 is TGTGCCAGCAGCCGCTATCCCACAGATACGCAGTATTTT.